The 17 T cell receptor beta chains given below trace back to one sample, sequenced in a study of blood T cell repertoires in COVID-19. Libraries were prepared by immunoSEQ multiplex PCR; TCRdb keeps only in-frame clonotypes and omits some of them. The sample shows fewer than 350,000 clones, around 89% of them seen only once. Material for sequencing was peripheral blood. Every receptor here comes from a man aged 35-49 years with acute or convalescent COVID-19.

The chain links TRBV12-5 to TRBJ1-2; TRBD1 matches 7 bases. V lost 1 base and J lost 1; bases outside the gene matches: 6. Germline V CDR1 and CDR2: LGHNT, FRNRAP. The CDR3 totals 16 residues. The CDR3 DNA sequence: TGTGCTAGTGGTTTGGGATCAGGGGGATTTAACTATGGCTACACCTTC. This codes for CASGLGSGGFNYGYTF.

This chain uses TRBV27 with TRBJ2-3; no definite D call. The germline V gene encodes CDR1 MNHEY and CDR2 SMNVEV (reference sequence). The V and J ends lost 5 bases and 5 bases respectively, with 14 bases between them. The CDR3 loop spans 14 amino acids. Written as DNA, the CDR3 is TGTGCCAGCAGTGACCGACCGCTAGGAGATACGCAGTATTTT. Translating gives CASSDRPLGDTQYF.

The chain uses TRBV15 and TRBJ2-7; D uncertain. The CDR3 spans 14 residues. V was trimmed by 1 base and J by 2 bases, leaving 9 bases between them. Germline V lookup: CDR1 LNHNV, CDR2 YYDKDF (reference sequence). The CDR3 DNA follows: TGTGCCACCAGCAGAGGACTGCCAACCTACGAGCAGTACTTC. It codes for CATSRGLPTYEQYF. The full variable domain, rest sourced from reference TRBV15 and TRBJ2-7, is DAMVIQNPRYQVTQFGKPVTLSCSQTLNHNVMYWYQQKSSQAPKLLFHYYDKDFNNEADTPDNFQSRRPNTSFCFLDIRSPGLGDTAMYLCATSRGLPTYEQYFGPGTRLTVT.

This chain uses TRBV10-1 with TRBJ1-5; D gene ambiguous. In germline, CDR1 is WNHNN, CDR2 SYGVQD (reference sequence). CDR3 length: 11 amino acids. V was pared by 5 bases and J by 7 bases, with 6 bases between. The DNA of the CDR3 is TGCGCCAGCAGTACGGGACAGCCCCAGCATTTT. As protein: CASSTGQPQHF.

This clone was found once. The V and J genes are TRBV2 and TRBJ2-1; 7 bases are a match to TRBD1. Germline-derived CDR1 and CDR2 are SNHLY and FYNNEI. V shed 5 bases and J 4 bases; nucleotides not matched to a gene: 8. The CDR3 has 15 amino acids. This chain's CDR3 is CASSSDRAGYNEQFF. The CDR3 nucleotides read TGTGCCAGCAGTTCCGACAGGGCCGGTTACAATGAGCAGTTCTTC.

CDR3 coding DNA: TGTGCCAGCAGTTCACAGCCTCCCGCAGCTTTCTTT. This translates into CASSSQPPAAFF. The genes are TRBV2 and TRBJ1-1; D is ambiguous. Germline-derived CDR1 and CDR2 are SNHLY and FYNNEI. Trimming removed 5 bases at V and 10 bases at J, with 14 bases between. This CDR3 is built from 12 residues.

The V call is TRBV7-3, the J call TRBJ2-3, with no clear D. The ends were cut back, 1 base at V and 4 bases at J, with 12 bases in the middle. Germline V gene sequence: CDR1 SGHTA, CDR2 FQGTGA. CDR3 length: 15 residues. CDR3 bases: TGTGCCAGCAGCTTAAATGGCCCCTCCTCAGATACGCAGTATTTT. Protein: CASSLNGPSSDTQYF.

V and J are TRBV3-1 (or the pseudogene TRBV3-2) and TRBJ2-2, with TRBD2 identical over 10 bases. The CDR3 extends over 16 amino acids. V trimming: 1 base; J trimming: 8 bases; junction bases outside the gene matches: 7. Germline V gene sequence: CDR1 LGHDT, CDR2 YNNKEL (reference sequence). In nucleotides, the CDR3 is TGTGCCAGCAGCCAAGTGGGTACTAGCGGGGCTGGGGAGCTGTTTTTT. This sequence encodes CASSQVGTSGAGELFF.

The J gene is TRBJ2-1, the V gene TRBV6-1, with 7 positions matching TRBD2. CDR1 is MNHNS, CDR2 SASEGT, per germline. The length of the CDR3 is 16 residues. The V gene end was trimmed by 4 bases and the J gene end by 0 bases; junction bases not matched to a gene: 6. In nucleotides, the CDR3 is TGTGCCAGCAGTGCCCCTAGCGGTAGCTCCTACAATGAGCAGTTCTTC. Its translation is CASSAPSGSSYNEQFF.

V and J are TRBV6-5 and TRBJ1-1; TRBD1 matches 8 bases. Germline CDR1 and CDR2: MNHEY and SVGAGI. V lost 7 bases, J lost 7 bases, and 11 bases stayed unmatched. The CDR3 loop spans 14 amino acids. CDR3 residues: CASTLDRDSGEAFF. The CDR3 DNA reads TGTGCCAGCACCCTGGACAGGGATTCGGGTGAAGCTTTCTTT.

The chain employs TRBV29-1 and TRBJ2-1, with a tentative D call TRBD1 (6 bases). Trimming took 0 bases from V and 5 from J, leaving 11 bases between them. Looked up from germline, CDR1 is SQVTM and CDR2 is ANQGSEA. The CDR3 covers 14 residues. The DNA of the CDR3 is TGCAGCGTTGAAGATGTACCAGGGGACAATGAGCAGTTCTTC. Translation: CSVEDVPGDNEQFF.

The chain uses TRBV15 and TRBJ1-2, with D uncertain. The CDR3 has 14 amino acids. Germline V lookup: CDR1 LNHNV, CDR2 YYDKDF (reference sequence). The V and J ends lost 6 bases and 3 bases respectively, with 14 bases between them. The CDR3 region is CATSFYLVDYGYTF. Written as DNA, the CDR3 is TGTGCCACCAGTTTCTACTTAGTCGACTATGGCTACACCTTC.

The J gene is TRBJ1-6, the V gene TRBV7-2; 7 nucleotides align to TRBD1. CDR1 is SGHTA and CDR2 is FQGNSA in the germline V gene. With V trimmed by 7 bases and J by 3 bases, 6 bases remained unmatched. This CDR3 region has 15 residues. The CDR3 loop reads CASTRRDSYNSPLHF. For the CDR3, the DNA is TGTGCCAGCACTCGCCGGGACAGCTATAATTCACCCCTCCACTTT.

As DNA, the CDR3 is TGTGCCAGCAGTGCTCTAGGGACTAGCGGGTTGGGAGATGAGCAGTTCTTC. Residues: CASSALGTSGLGDEQFF. The rearrangement joins TRBV7-2 to TRBJ2-1, with TRBD2 identical over 12 bases. This CDR3 comprises 17 residues. V was clipped by 6 bases and J by 8 bases; unmatched bases: 14. Germline V gene sequence: CDR1 SGHTA, CDR2 FQGNSA.

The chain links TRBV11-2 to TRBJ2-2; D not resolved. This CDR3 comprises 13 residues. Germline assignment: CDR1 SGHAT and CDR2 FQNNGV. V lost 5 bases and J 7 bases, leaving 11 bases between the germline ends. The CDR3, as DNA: TGTGCCAGCAGCCCGAGTTGGAGCGGGGAGCTGTTTTTT. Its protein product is CASSPSWSGELFF.

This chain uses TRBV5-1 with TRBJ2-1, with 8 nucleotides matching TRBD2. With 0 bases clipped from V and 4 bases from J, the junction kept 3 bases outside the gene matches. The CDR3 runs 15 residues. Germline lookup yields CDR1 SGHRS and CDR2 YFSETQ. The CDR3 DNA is TGCGCCAGCAGCTTGGAACCGGGGGGGTACAATGAGCAGTTCTTC. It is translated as CASSLEPGGYNEQFF.

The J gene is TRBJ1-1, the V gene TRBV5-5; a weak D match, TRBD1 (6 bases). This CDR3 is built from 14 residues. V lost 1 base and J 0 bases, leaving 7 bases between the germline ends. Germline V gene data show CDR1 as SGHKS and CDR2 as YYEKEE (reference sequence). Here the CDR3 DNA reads TGTGCCAGCAGCTTGACAGGGATGAACACTGAAGCTTTCTTT. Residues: CASSLTGMNTEAFF.